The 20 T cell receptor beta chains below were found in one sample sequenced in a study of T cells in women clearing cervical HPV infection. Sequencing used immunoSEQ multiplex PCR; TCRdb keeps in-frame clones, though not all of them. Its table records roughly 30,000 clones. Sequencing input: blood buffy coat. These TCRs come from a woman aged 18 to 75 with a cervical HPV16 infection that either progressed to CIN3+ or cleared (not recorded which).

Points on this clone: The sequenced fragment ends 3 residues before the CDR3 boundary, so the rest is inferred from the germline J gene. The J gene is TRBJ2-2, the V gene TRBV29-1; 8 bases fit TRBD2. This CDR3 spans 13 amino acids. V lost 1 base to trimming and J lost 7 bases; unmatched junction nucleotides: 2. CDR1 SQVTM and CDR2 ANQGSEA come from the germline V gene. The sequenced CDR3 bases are TGCAGCGTTGAAGCCGGGGGGGACGGGGAG. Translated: CSVEAGGDGE. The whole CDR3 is CSVEAGGDGELFF.

Incomplete CDR3 DNA: TGTGCCAGCAGCCCGGGACTAGCGGTCACAGATACG. Translating it yields CASSPGLAVTDT. Given in full, the CDR3 is CASSPGLAVTDTQYF. The rearrangement joins TRBV5-8 to TRBJ2-3, with TRBD2 matching over 11 bases. The CDR3 end falls 3 residues outside the read, so it is completed with the germline J gene. The CDR3 totals 15 residues. Trimming cost V 4 bases and J 2 bases; bases outside gene matches: 3. Germline assignment: CDR1 SGHTS and CDR2 YDEGEE.

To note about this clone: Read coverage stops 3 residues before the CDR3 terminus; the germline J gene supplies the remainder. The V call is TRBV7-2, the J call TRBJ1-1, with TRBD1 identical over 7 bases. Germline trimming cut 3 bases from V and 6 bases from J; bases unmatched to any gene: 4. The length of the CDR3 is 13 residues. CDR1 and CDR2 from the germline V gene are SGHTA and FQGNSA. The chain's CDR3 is CASSFRQGSEAFF. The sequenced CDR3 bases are TGTGCCAGCAGCTTCAGACAGGGCTCTGAA.

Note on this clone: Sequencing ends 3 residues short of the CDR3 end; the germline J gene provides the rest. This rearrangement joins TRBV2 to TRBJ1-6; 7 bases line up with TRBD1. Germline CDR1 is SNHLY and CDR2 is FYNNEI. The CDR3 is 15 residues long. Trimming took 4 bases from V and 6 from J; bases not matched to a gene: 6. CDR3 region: CASSGATGSNSPLHF. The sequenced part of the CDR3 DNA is TGTGCCAGCAGTGGAGCGACAGGGTCTAATTCACCC.

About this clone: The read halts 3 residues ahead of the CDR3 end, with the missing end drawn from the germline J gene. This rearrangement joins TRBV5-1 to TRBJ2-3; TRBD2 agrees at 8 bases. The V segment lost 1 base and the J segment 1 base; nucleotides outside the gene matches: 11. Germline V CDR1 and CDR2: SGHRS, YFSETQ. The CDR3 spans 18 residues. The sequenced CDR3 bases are TGCGCCAGCAGCTTGTCGATAGCGGGACTACGGGGCACAGATACG. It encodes CASSLSIAGLRGTDT. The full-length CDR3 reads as CASSLSIAGLRGTDTQYF.

The covered CDR3 bases are TGTGCCAGCTCACCACCGGTCGGACAGGCCGACGGT. Residues: CASSPPVGQADG. In full, the CDR3 reads CASSPPVGQADGQYF. V usage is TRBV18 and J usage is TRBJ2-4, with 7 bases that match TRBD1. The DNA ends 3 residues before the CDR3 does, and the rest of the CDR3 is filled in from the germline J gene. There are 15 residues in the CDR3. The V gene's germline CDR1 is KGHSH and CDR2 LQKENI. Drawing the rest from reference TRBV18 and TRBJ2-4, the complete variable domain is NAGVMQNPRHLVRRRGQEARLRCSPMKGHSHVYWYRQLPEEGLKFMVYLQKENIIDESGMPKERFSAEFPKEGPSILRIQQVVRGDSAAYFCASSPPVGQADGQYFGAGTRLSVL.

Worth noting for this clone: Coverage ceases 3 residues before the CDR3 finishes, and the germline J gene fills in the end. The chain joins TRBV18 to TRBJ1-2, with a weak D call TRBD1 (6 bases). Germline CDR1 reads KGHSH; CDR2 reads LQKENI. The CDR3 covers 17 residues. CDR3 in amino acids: CASSPRKTSGRGDTYTF. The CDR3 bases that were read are TGTGCCAGCTCACCACGAAAGACTAGCGGGAGGGGGGATACC.

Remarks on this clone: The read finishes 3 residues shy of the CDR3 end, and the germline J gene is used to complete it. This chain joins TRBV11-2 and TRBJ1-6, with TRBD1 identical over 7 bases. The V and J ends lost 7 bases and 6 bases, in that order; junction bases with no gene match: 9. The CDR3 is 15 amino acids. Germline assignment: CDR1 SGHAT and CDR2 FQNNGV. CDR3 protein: CASTRTGIGNSPLHF. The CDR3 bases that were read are TGTGCCAGCACTCGGACAGGAATTGGTAATTCACCC.

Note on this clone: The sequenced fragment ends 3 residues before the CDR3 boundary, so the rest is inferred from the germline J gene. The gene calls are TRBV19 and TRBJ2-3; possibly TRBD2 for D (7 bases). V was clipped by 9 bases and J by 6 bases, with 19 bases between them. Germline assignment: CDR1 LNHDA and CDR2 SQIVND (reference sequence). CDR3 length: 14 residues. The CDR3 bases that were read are TGTGCCAGCCTCAGAGGGGGGGCCGAGGATACG. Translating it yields CASLRGGAEDT. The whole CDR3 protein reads CASLRGGAEDTQYF.

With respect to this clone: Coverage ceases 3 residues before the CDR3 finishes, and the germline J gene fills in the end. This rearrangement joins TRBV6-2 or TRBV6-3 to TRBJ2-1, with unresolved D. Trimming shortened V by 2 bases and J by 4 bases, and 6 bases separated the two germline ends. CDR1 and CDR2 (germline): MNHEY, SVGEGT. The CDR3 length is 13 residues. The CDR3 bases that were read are TGTGCCAGCAGTTACGTCTATTACAATGAG. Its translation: CASSYVYYNE. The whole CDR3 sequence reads CASSYVYYNEQFF.

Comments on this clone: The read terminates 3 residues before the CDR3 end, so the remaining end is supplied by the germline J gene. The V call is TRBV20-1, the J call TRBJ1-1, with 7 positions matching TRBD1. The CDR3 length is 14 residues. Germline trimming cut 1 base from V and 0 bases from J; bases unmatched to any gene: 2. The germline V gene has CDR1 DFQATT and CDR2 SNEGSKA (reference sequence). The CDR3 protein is CSARVGGMNTEAFF. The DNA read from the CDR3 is TGCAGTGCTAGAGTAGGGGGCATGAACACTGAA.

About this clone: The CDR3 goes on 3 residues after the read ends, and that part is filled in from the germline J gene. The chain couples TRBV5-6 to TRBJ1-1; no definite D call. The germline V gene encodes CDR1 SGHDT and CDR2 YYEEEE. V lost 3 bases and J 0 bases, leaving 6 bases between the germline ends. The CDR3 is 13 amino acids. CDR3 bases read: TGTGCCAGCAGCTCAGGATTGAACACTGAA. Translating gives CASSSGLNTE. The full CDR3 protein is CASSSGLNTEAFF. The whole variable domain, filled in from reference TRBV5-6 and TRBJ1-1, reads DAGVTQSPTHLIKTRGQQVTLRCSPKSGHDTVSWYQQALGQGPQFIFQYYEEEERQRGNFPDRFSGHQFPNYSSELNVNALLLGDSALYLCASSSGLNTEAFFGQGTRLTVV.

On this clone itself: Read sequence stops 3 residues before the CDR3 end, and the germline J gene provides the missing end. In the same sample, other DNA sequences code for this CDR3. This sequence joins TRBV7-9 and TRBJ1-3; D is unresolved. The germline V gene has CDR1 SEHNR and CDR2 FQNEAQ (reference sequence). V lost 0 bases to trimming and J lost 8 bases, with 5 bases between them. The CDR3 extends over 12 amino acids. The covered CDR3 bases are TGTGCCAGCAGCTTAGCGGCGGACACC. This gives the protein CASSLAADT. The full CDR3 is CASSLAADTIYF. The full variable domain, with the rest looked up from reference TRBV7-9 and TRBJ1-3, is DTGVSQNPRHKITKRGQNVTFRCDPISEHNRLYWYRQTLGQGPEFLTYFQNEAQLEKSRLLSDRFSAERPKGSFSTLEIQRTEQGDSAMYLCASSLAADTIYFGEGSWLTVV.

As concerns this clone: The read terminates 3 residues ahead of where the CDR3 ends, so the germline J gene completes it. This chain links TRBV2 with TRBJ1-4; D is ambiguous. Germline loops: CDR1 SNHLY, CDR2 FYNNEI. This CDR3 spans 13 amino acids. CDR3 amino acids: CASSEARESPLFF. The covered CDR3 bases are TGTGCCAGCAGTGAGGCCAGAGAGTCACCA.

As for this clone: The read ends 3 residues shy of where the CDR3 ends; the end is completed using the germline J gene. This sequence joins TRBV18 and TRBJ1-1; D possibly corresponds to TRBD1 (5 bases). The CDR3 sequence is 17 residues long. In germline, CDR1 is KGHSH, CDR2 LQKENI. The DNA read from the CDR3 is TGTGCCAGCTCACTGCCCTCTCTAGCGGGGGGAAAAGAGACA. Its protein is CASSLPSLAGGKET. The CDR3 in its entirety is CASSLPSLAGGKETAFF. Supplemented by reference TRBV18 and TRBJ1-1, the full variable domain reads NAGVMQNPRHLVRRRGQEARLRCSPMKGHSHVYWYRQLPEEGLKFMVYLQKENIIDESGMPKERFSAEFPKEGPSILRIQQVVRGDSAAYFCASSLPSLAGGKETAFFGQGTRLTVV.

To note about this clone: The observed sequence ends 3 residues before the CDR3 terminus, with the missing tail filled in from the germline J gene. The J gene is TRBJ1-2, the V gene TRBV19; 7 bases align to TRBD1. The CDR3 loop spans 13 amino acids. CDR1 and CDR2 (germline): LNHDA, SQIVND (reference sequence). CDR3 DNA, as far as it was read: TGTGCCAGTAGTATCTTCGGGACAGATACC. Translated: CASSIFGTDT. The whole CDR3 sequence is CASSIFGTDTYTF. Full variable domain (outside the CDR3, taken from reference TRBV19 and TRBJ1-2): DGGITQSPKYLFRKEGQNVTLSCEQNLNHDAMYWYRQDPGQGLRLIYYSQIVNDFQKGDIAEGYSVSREKKESFPLTVTSAQKNPTAFYLCASSIFGTDTYTFGSGTRLTVV.

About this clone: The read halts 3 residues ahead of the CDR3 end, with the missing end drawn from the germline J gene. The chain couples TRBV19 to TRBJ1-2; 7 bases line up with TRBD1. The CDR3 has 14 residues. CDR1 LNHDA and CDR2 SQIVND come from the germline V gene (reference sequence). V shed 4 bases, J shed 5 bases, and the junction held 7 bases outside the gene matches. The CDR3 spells CASSKIPGGYGYTF. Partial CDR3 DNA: TGTGCCAGTAGTAAGATCCCAGGGGGTTATGGC.

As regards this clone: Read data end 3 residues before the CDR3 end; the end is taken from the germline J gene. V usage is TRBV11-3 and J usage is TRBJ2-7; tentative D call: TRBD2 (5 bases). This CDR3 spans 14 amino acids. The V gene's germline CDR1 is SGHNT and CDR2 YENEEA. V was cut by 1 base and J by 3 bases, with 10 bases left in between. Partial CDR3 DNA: TGTGCCAGCAGCTTAGTGGCGGCGGGCTACGAG. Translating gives CASSLVAAGYE. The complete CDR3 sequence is CASSLVAAGYEQYF.

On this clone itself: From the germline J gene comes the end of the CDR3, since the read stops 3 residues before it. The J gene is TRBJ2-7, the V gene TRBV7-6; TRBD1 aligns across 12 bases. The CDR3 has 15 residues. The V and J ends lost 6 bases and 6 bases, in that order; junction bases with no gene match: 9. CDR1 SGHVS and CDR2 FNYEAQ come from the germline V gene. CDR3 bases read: TGTGCCAGCAGTCCTGGGACAGGGGGCGATCCCGAG. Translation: CASSPGTGGDPE. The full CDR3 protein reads CASSPGTGGDPEQYF.

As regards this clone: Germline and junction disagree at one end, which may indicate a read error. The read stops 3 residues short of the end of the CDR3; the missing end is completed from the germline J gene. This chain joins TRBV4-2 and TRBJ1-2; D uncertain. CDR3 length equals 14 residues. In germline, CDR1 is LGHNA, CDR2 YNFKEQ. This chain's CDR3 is CASSQDSRGYGYTF. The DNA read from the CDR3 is TGCGCCAGCAGCCAAGATAGTCGGGGTTATGGC.